Below, 5 T cell receptor beta chains from the same sample are listed, as sequenced in a study of T cell changes during pregnancy in multiple sclerosis. The assay was immunoSEQ multiplex PCR, and TCRdb's table has in-frame clones only and misses some. The sample includes some 68,000 clones, approximately 90% of them seen just once. This material consisted of peripheral blood, taken in the second trimester of pregnancy. Every receptor here comes from a female donor with multiple sclerosis, enrolled in a pregnancy study.

This chain joins TRBV30 and TRBJ2-7, with 11 bases aligning to TRBD1. The CDR3 totals 16 residues. Germline CDR1 and CDR2: GTSNPN and SVGIG (reference sequence). The junction had 16 bases not matched to a gene; V was cut back by 5 bases and J by 7 bases. The CDR3 DNA is TGTGCCTGGGGGCAGCCCTTGGGACAGGGGGTGGGGGAGCAGTACTTC. Amino acids: CAWGQPLGQGVGEQYF.

The chain carries TRBV21-1 and TRBJ1-4; the tabulated D call, TRBD1, remains unverified against the DNA. TRBV21-1 is a documented pseudogene. The CDR3 consists of 17 residues. CDR3 sequence: CASSKTGHRDTHEKLFF. DNA of the CDR3: TGTGCCAGCAGCAAAACTGGCCACCGGGACACCCATGAAAAACTGTTTTTT.

CDR3 residues: CASSELGGEETQYF. The DNA of the CDR3 is TGTGCCAGCAGTGAATTAGGGGGGGAAGAGACCCAGTACTTC. The genes are TRBV2 and TRBJ2-5; TRBD2 is a possible D gene (7 bases). The CDR3 sequence is 14 residues long. V was cut by 2 bases and J by 3 bases, with 10 bases left in between. Germline-derived CDR1 and CDR2 are SNHLY and FYNNEI.

CDR3 amino acids: CASSEERTGAKTFSGNTIYF. The CDR3 region has the DNA TGTGCCAGCAGTGAAGAGCGGACAGGGGCGAAGACTTTTTCTGGAAACACCATATATTTT. This chain links TRBV6-1 with TRBJ1-3; 9 bases are a match to TRBD1. The V segment lost 1 base and the J segment 1 base; nucleotides outside the gene matches: 14. Per germline, CDR1 MNHNS and CDR2 SASEGT. This CDR3 spans 20 amino acids.

The rearrangement uses TRBV6-1 and TRBJ1-1; 8 positions match TRBD1. Germline lookup yields CDR1 MNHNS and CDR2 SASEGT. Trimming cost V 5 bases and J 6 bases; bases outside gene matches: 11. The CDR3 sequence is 15 residues long. The CDR3 DNA sequence: TGTGCCAGCAGTACCCTTCAGGGGGCATTTTCTGAAGCTTTCTTT. It codes for CASSTLQGAFSEAFF.